Described below is a single T cell receptor (beta chain) sequence and its context. Its antigen is unknown. This sample was included in a study of cytomegalovirus exposure and HLA in healthy donors. PCR primers comprised 60 Vbeta and 13 Jbeta primers. Produced via immunoSEQ multiplex PCR; TCRdb's table is partial and in-frame only. This table has 120,000 or so clones, around 75% appearing once. The study, taken as a whole, reports: Cytomegalovirus-associated status was assigned to about 150 TCR beta chains. TCR beta V- and J-gene trimming was later associated with a missense DCLRE1C variant.

The V gene's germline CDR1 is SEHNR and CDR2 FQNEAQ (reference sequence). V was clipped by 5 bases and J by 5 bases, with 7 bases between them. The CDR3 has 12 residues. Input material: PBMCs. The source is a young man in good health and CMV-seronegative. V usage is TRBV7-9 and J usage is TRBJ1-5; D unclear. The CDR3 reads CASSHPDQPQHF. The CDR3 DNA follows: TGTGCCAGCAGCCACCCAGATCAGCCCCAGCATTTT. Combining the CDR3 with reference TRBV7-9 and TRBJ1-5 gives the whole variable domain DTGVSQNPRHKITKRGQNVTFRCDPISEHNRLYWYRQTLGQGPEFLTYFQNEAQLEKSRLLSDRFSAERPKGSFSTLEIQRTEQGDSAMYLCASSHPDQPQHFGDGTRLSIL.